The next 10 T cell receptor beta chains were all read from a single sample in a study of cytomegalovirus exposure and HLA in healthy donors. The PCR contained 60 Vbeta and 13 Jbeta primers. The data were produced by immunoSEQ multiplex PCR, yet TCRdb's version contains in-frame clones alone and is incomplete. The sample holds 100,000 to 150,000 clones, about 78% seen once. The material sequenced was PBMCs. The receptors were gathered from a female donor in good health and CMV-seronegative.

The chain employs TRBV27 and TRBJ1-1; 7 nucleotides align to TRBD1. Trimming removed 4 bases from V and 2 bases from J; junction bases left unmatched: 16. The CDR3 covers 18 residues. The germline V gene has CDR1 MNHEY and CDR2 SMNVEV (reference sequence). In DNA form, the CDR3 reads TGTGCCAGCAGTTCATATCCCGATAGTCAGGGGGTCAACACTGAAGCTTTCTTT. The encoded protein is CASSSYPDSQGVNTEAFF.

The rearrangement joins TRBV30 to TRBJ2-5; 7 bases are a match to TRBD1. The J call may be in error: the DNA end matches TRBJ2-7 better. CDR1 is GTSNPN and CDR2 is SVGIG in the germline V gene (reference sequence). The CDR3 sequence is 16 residues long. The CDR3: CAWSVQDRPSSYEQYF. The CDR3 DNA reads as TGTGCCTGGAGTGTACAGGACAGGCCGAGCTCCTACGAGCAGTACTTC.

This chain joins TRBV4-1 and TRBJ2-7, with D unclear. The CDR3 spans 15 residues. V was trimmed by 3 bases and J by 6 bases, leaving 18 bases between them. The germline CDR1 and CDR2 sequences are MGHRA and YSYEKL. For the CDR3, the DNA is TGCGCCAGCAGCCACTTGACTGGTGGTGTGGCCGAGCAGTACTTC. This codes for CASSHLTGGVAEQYF.

The chain links TRBV15 to TRBJ2-1; 11 bases are shared with TRBD2. Germline CDR1 and CDR2: LNHNV and YYDKDF (reference sequence). The CDR3 is made up of 17 amino acids. With 0 bases clipped from V and 8 bases from J, the junction kept 9 bases outside the gene matches. The CDR3 DNA reads as TGTGCCACCAGCAGAGATCAAACTAGCGGGAGTATCTATGAGCAGTTCTTC. Its translation: CATSRDQTSGSIYEQFF.

The rearrangement uses TRBV28 and TRBJ2-7, with D possibly TRBD2 on 6 matching bases. CDR1 is MDHEN, CDR2 SYDVKM, per germline. The ends were cut back, 8 bases at V and 7 bases at J, with 12 bases in the middle. The CDR3 contains 11 residues. CDR3 protein: CASARAGEQYF. In nucleotides, the CDR3 is TGTGCCAGCGCCCGGGCGGGAGAGCAGTACTTC.

This rearrangement joins TRBV7-2 to TRBJ2-5, with D possibly matching TRBD2 (6 bases). Trimming cost V 2 bases and J 2 bases, with 12 bases left between them. This CDR3 spans 15 amino acids. Germline V gene sequence: CDR1 SGHTA, CDR2 FQGNSA. CDR3: CASSLFSGNQETQYF. CDR3 coding DNA: TGTGCCAGCAGCTTATTTAGCGGAAATCAAGAGACCCAGTACTTC.

The rearrangement links TRBV5-4 to TRBJ2-2; D remains ambiguous. Trimming removed 4 bases from V and 3 bases from J, with 13 bases in between. Germline CDR1 reads SGHNT; CDR2 reads YYREEE (reference sequence). The CDR3 has 15 amino acids. CDR3 nucleotides: TGTGCCAGCAGCCCCTTCAATTTAGACACCGGGGAGCTGTTTTTT. Encoded protein: CASSPFNLDTGELFF.

The chain recombines TRBV7-9 with TRBJ2-2; unclear D gene. Trimming took off 1 base at V and 4 bases at J, with 10 bases between the two ends. Per the germline V gene, CDR1 is SEHNR and CDR2 is FQNEAQ (reference sequence). This CDR3 comprises 15 residues. For the CDR3, the DNA is TGTGCCAGCAGCTTAGGTGAGACTGGCACCGGGGAGCTGTTTTTT. Its translation is CASSLGETGTGELFF.

V usage is TRBV2 and J usage is TRBJ1-5; 9 bases are a match to TRBD1. J was trimmed by 4 bases and V by 8 bases; bases with no gene match: 3. Germline V gene lookup returns CDR1 SNHLY and CDR2 FYNNEI. The CDR3 length is 13 residues. CDR3 sequence reads: CASGGTGNQPQHF. CDR3 coding DNA: TGTGCCAGCGGGGGGACAGGGAATCAGCCCCAGCATTTT.

V is TRBV5-4 and J is TRBJ1-3, with TRBD1 as a possible D gene (5 bases). The CDR3 is made up of 15 amino acids. The germline V and J ends were trimmed by 1 base and 2 bases, with 10 bases remaining between them. Germline CDR1 and CDR2: SGHNT and YYREEE (reference sequence). Written as DNA, the CDR3 is TGTGCCAGCAGCTTGCCGGGGGTGGCTGGAAACACCATATATTTT. Translation: CASSLPGVAGNTIYF. Full variable domain (missing parts from reference TRBV5-4 and TRBJ1-3): ETGVTQSPTHLIKTRGQQVTLRCSSQSGHNTVSWYQQALGQGPQFIFQYYREEENGRGNFPPRFSGLQFPNYSSELNVNALELDDSALYLCASSLPGVAGNTIYFGEGSWLTVV.